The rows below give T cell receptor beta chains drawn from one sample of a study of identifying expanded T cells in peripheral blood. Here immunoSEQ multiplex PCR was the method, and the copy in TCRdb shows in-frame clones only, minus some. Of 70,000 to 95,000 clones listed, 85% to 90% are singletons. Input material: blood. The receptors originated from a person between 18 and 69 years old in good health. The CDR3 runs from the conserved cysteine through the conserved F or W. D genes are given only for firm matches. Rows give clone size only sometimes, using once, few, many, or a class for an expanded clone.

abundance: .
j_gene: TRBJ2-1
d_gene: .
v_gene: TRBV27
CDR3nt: TGTGCCAGCTGGGAGGACAGGTATAATGAGCAGTTCTTC
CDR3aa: CASWEDRYNEQFF

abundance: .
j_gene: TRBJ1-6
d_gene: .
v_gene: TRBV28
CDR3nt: TGTGCCAGCAGTTTAGACGGAACCTATAATTCACCCCTCCACTTT
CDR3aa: CASSLDGTYNSPLHF

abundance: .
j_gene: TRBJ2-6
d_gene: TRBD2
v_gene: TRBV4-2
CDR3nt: TGTGCCAGCGCCGGGACTAGCGGGGGGGCCGAGGTCGGCGTCCTGACTTTC
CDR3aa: CASAGTSGGAEVGVLTF

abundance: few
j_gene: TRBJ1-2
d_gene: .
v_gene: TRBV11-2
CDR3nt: TGTGCCAGCAGCTTTACAGGCAGTGGGGGCTACACCTTC
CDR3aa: CASSFTGSGGYTF

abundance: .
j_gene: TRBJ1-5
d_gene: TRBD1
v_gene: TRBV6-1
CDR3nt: TGTGCCAGCAGTGAAGAGGAGGGACAGGGAGGCCAGCCCCAGCATTTT
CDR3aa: CASSEEEGQGGQPQHF

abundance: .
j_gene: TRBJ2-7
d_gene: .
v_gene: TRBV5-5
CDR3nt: TGTGCCAGCAGCTTGGCCACAGGAGACTACGAGCAGTACTTC
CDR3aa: CASSLATGDYEQYF

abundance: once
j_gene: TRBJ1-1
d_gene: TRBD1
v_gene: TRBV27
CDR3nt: TGTGCCAGCAGCCGGGGACAGCCGAACACTGAAGCTTTCTTT
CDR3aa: CASSRGQPNTEAFF

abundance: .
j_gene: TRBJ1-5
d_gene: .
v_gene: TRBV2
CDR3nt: TGTGCCAGTCGGGACGGGAGCAATCAGCCCCAGCATTTT
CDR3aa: CASRDGSNQPQHF

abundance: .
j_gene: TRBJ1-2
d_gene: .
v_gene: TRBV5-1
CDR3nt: TGCGCCAGCAGCTCGGAGGCCACAAACTATGGCTACACCTTC
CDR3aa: CASSSEATNYGYTF

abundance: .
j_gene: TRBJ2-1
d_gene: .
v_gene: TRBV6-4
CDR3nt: TGTGCCATCAAGTTGCTTGGTCGCAATGAGCAGTTCTTC
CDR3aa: CAIKLLGRNEQFF

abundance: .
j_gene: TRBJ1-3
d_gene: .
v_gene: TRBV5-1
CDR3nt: TGCGCCAGCAGCGTATCAGGGGAGACTGGAAACACCATATATTTT
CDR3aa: CASSVSGETGNTIYF

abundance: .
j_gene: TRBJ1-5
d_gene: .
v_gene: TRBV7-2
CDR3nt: TGTGCCAGCAGCTTAGCAAACCGGTATAGCAATCAGCCCCAGCATTTT
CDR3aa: CASSLANRYSNQPQHF

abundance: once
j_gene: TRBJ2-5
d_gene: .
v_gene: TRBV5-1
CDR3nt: TGCGCCAGCAGCTTGGAGCGTCAGCGGTCCCAGTACTTC
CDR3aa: CASSLERQRSQYF

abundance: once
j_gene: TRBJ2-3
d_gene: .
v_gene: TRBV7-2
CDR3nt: TGTGCCAGCAGCCCAAACAGGGCTAGCACAGATACGCAGTATTTT
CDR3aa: CASSPNRASTDTQYF

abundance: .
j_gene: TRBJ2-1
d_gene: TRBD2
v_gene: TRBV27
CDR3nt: TGTGCCAGCAGTGGGCGACTAGCGGGGCCTACCTACAATGAGCAGTTCTTC
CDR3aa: CASSGRLAGPTYNEQFF

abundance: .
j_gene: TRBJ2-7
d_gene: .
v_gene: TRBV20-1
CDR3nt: TGCATTCCGGGGTTCTACGAGCAGTACTTC
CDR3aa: CIPGFYEQYF

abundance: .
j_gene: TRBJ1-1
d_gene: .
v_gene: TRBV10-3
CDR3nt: TGTGCCATCAGTAGGGAGGGGATTGAAGCTTTCTTT
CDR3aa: CAISREGIEAFF

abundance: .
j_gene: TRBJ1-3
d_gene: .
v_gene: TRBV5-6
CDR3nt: TGTGCCAGCAGCTTTTACAGGAACTCTGGAAACACCATATATTTT
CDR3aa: CASSFYRNSGNTIYF

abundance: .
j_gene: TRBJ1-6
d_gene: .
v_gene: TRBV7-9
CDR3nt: TGTGCCAGCAGCTTAGTTCTCAATTCCGGGTTATGGGATTCACCCCTCCACTTT
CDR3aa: CASSLVLNSGLWDSPLHF

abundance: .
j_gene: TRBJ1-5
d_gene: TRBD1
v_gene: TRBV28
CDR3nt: TGTGCCAGCAGTCTGACAGGGGGTGGTAATCAGCCCCAGCATTTT
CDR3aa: CASSLTGGGNQPQHF

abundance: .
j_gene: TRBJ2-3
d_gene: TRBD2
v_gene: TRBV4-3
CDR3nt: TGCGCCAGCAGCCAAGGCCTAGCGGTTGTAGGTACAGATACGCAGTATTTT
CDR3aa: CASSQGLAVVGTDTQYF

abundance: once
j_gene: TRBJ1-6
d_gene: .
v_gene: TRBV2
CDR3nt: TGTGCCAGCAGTGCCGCGGGGGGTTCACCCCTCCACTTT
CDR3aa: CASSAAGGSPLHF

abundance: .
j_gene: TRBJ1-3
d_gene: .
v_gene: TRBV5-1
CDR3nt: TGCGCCAGCAGCTTATCTCGCGTGTTCGGATCTGGAAACACCATATATTTT
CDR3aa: CASSLSRVFGSGNTIYF

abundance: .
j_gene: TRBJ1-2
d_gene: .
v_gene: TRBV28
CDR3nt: TGTGCCAGCAGTTTTTTCGACTCCGAGGACGATGGCTACACCTTC
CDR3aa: CASSFFDSEDDGYTF

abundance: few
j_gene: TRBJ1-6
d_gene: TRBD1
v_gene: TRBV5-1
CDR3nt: TGCGCCAGCAGCCCCGGGACAGGGGGTTCACCCCTCCACTTT
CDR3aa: CASSPGTGGSPLHF

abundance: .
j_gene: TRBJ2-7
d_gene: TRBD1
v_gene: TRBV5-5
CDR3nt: TGTGCCAGCAGCTCCTACAGGGGGCCCGGCGAGCAGTACTTC
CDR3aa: CASSSYRGPGEQYF

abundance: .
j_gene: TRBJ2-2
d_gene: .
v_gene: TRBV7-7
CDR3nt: TGTGCCAGCAGGAAGCACACCGGGGAGCTGTTTTTT
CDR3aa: CASRKHTGELFF

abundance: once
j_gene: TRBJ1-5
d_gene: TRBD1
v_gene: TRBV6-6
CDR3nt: TGTGCCAGCAGTACGACCGACAGGGTTGCTCAGCCCCAGCATTTT
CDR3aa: CASSTTDRVAQPQHF

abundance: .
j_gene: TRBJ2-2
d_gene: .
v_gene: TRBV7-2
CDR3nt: TGTGCCAGCAGCTTAGCTACGAACACCGGGGAGCTGTTTTTT
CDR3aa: CASSLATNTGELFF

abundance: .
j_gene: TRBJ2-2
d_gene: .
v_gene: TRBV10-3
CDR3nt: TGTGCCATCAGTGTTGGGGACACCGGGGAGCTGTTTTTT
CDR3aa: CAISVGDTGELFF

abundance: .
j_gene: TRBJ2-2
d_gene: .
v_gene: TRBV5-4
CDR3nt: TGTGCCAGCAGCTTGGCCAAGACCGGGGAGCTGTTTTTT
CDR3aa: CASSLAKTGELFF

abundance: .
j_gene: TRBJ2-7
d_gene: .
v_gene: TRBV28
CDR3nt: TGTGCCAGCAGGATTAGTACCTACGAGCAGTACTTC
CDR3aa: CASRISTYEQYF

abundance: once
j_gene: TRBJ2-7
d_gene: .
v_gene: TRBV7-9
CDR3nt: TGTGCCAGCAGCTTGGCCTTCTCCAGGGGGGAAGGAAGCTACGAGCAGTACTTC
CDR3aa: CASSLAFSRGEGSYEQYF

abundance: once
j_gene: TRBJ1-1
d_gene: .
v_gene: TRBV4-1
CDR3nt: TGCGCCAGCAGCCAAGAGGTGACAGGAGTAAACACTGAAGCTTTCTTT
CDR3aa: CASSQEVTGVNTEAFF

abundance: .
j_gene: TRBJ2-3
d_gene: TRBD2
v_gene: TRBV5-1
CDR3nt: TGCGCCAGCAGCTCGACCCTAGCGGGGGGGGGCACAGATACGCAGTATTTT
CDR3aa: CASSSTLAGGGTDTQYF

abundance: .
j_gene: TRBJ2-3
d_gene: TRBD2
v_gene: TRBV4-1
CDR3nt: TGCGCCAGCAGCCACAGCCGCGGGGGGGGGCCCACAGATACGCAGTATTTT
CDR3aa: CASSHSRGGGPTDTQYF

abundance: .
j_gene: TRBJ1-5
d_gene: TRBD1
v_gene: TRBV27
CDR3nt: TGTGCCAGCAGTTTATCGGGACAGGGCTATAGCAATCAGCCCCAGCATTTT
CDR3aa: CASSLSGQGYSNQPQHF

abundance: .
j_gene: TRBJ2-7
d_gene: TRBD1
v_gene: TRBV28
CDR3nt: TGTGCCAGCAGTTTATCAGGGACAGGGGCCTACGAGCAGTACTTC
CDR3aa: CASSLSGTGAYEQYF

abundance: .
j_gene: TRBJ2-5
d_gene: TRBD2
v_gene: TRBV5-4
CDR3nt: TGTGCCAGCAGCTGGGGGAGCGGGAGTAGTGAGACCCAGTACTTC
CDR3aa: CASSWGSGSSETQYF

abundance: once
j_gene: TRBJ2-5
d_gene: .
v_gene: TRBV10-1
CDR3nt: TGCGCCAGCAGTGGGCAGGCCTTGTACCAAGAGACCCAGTACTTC
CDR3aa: CASSGQALYQETQYF

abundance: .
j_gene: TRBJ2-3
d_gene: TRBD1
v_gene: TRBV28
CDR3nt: TGTGCCACCATTATGACAGGGGCGGTTATTAAGGCAGATACGCAGTATTTT
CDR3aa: CATIMTGAVIKADTQYF

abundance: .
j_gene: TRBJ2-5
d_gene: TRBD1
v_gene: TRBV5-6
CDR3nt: TGTGCCAGCAGAACCGGGACAGGGAGGGAAGAGACCCAGTACTTC
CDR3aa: CASRTGTGREETQYF

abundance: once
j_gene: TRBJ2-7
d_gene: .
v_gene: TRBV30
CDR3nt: TGTGCCTGGAGTCGGACGGGTTCGGACGAGCAGTACTTC
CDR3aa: CAWSRTGSDEQYF

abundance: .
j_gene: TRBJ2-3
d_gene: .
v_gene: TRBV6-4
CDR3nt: TGTGCCAGTTCCCGGGTGGTCACAGATACGCAGTATTTT
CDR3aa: CASSRVVTDTQYF

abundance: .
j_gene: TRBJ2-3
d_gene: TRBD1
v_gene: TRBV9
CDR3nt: TGTGCCAGCAGCGTAGGAAACAGGGGGAGCACAGATACGCAGTATTTT
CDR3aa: CASSVGNRGSTDTQYF

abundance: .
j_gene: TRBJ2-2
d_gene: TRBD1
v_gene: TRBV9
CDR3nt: TGTGCCAGCAGCCTTACCTTGACAGGGTCCGTGCTTAACACCGGGGAGCTGTTTTTT
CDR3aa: CASSLTLTGSVLNTGELFF

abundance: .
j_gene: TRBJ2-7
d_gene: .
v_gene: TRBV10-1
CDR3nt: TGCGCCAGCAGTGCCCAAGGTCCCAACTACGAGCAGTACTTC
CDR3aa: CASSAQGPNYEQYF

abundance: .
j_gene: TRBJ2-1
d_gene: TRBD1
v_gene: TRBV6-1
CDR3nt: TGTGCCAGCCACTCCGGGACAGGGGGCAATGAGCAGTTCTTC
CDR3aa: CASHSGTGGNEQFF